This record covers a single TCR beta chain. This sample stems from a study of blood T cell repertoires in COVID-19. As originally analysed: Reference gene primers were amplified, and this amplification served to estimate nucleated cell counts. Generated by immunoSEQ multiplex PCR, the TCRdb table keeps only in-frame clones and is missing some. V, J and clone size reflect that table, while D and trimming were determined from the DNA. The sample yields more than 85,000 clones, more than 65% seen once. Sequenced material: peripheral blood. The TCR was taken from an elderly woman with acute or convalescent COVID-19.

In nucleotides, the CDR3 is TGCGCCAGCAGCCTGCGAGGTATCCACTCCTACAATGAGCAGTTCTTC. Amino acids: CASSLRGIHSYNEQFF. The J gene is TRBJ2-1, the V gene TRBV5-1, with D unclear. The V gene's germline CDR1 is SGHRS and CDR2 YFSETQ. Trimming took off 4 bases at V and 0 bases at J, with 14 bases between the two ends. The CDR3 runs 16 residues.